This TCR beta chain was identified in a study of cytomegalovirus exposure and HLA in healthy donors. The overall study: Findings of an earlier analysis included about 100 million unique TCR beta sequences from roughly 200 million T cells. Counted in an early data release were tens of millions of unique TCRs from HLA-typed donors. Broader study findings: Cytomegalovirus association was assigned to under 200 TCR beta chains. The classifier was said to identify cytomegalovirus status with high specificity and sensitivity.

PCR involved 60 Vbeta and 13 Jbeta primers. Only in-frame clones appear in the TCRdb table, and some are missing; sequencing was by immunoSEQ multiplex PCR. The data show approximately 89,000 clones, with around 76% seen just once and 10% held by the top ten. As concerns this clone: Its antigen is unknown.

V dropped 5 bases and J dropped 0 bases, with 8 bases sitting between them. The CDR3 has 14 residues. Germline CDR1 and CDR2: LNHDA and SQIVND (reference sequence). The sequence was collected from a man aged 25-40 years in good health and CMV-seropositive. The specimen was PBMCs. The chain recombines TRBV19 with TRBJ1-5, with D unresolved. This CDR3 reads CASSSGNSNQPQHF. Here the CDR3 DNA reads TGTGCCAGTAGTTCGGGTAATAGCAATCAGCCCCAGCATTTT.